This T cell receptor beta chain stems from a study of cytomegalovirus exposure and HLA in healthy donors. Whole-study findings and limits: Immune exposure information available was restricted to CMV serostatus.

This CDR3 has 14 amino acids. Trimming removed 0 bases from V and 3 bases from J, with 9 bases in between. Germline V gene lookup returns CDR1 SGHRS and CDR2 YFSETQ. A remark on this clone: The antigen is undetermined.

Use of 60 Vbeta and 13 Jbeta primers characterized the PCR. The data were produced by immunoSEQ multiplex PCR, yet TCRdb's version contains in-frame clones alone and is incomplete. This sample has 150,000 to 200,000 clones, with roughly four fifths found just once. The sequenced sample was PBMCs. This chain joins TRBV5-1 and TRBJ1-2; TRBD1 might be the D (5 bases). The receptor was derived from a woman aged 45 to 65 in good health and CMV-seropositive. The CDR3 is CASSLVPGDYGYTF. The CDR3 DNA follows: TGCGCCAGCAGCTTGGTCCCGGGGGACTATGGCTACACCTTC. The complete variable domain, with remaining parts taken from reference TRBV5-1 and TRBJ1-2, reads KAGVTQTPRYLIKTRGQQVTLSCSPISGHRSVSWYQQTPGQGLQFLFEYFSETQRNKGNFPGRFSGRQFSNSRSEMNVSTLELGDSALYLCASSLVPGDYGYTFGSGTRLTVV.